These 10 T cell receptor beta chains originate from one sample sequenced in a study of blood T cells in healthy people across ages. Alongside a J-beta primer mix, a sample-barcoded 5' primer served in a second PCR lasting roughly 6 to 12 cycles. TCRdb reprocessed the 5' RACE reads via MiXCR and lists one record per CDR3 protein. The sample carries about 1.6 million distinct CDR3 sequences, approximately 32% recorded once. The sample was blood. Every receptor here comes from a woman aged 25-40 years in good health.

The rearrangement links TRBV9 to TRBJ1-2; 10 bases are a match to TRBD1. CDR1 is SGDLS and CDR2 is YYNGEE in the germline V gene. The CDR3 has 15 residues. With 3 bases clipped from V and 4 bases from J, the junction kept 6 bases outside the gene matches. The CDR3 reads CASSATGQGFYGYTF. The CDR3, as DNA: TGTGCCAGCAGCGCAACGGGACAGGGGTTCTATGGCTACACCTTC.

This clonotype was seen repeatedly, ten times or more. The V and J genes are TRBV12-3 or TRBV12-4 and TRBJ2-1, with a weak D call TRBD1 (5 bases). With 10 bases removed from V and 4 bases from J, the gap between germline ends came to 14 bases. The CDR3 is made up of 13 amino acids. CDR3 DNA sequence: TGTGCCACACTTCAGGGCTCTTACAATGAGCAGTTCTTC. This codes for CATLQGSYNEQFF.

This chain connects TRBV12-3 or TRBV12-4 to TRBJ2-1; perhaps TRBD2 as D (6 bases). The CDR3 covers 13 residues. V was cut by 6 bases and J by 9 bases, with 15 bases left in between. The DNA of the CDR3 is TGTGCCAGCAGCAGTGAGACTAGTACTGAGCAGTTCTTC. Protein product: CASSSETSTEQFF.

The chain joins TRBV12-3 or TRBV12-4 to TRBJ1-5; 7 bases fit TRBD1. V dropped 6 bases and J dropped 2; count of bases not matched to a gene: 7. The CDR3 covers 15 residues. CDR3 in amino acids: CASRKTGTGNQPQHF. CDR3 coding DNA: TGTGCCAGCAGGAAAACCGGGACAGGCAATCAGCCCCAGCATTTT.

The V gene is TRBV11-2, the J gene TRBJ2-3; D not resolved. Germline assignment: CDR1 SGHAT and CDR2 FQNNGV. The CDR3 is 15 amino acids. V lost 3 bases, J lost 1 base, and 11 bases lay in between. CDR3 DNA sequence: TGTGCCAGCAGCTTCCAAGTCTGGGGCACAGATACGCAGTATTTT. This codes for CASSFQVWGTDTQYF.

There are a few counts of this clonotype. The gene calls are TRBV5-5 and TRBJ2-7; 11 nucleotides match TRBD2. V lost 5 bases, J lost 4 bases, and 5 bases stayed unmatched. The CDR3 contains 14 residues. Germline lookup yields CDR1 SGHKS and CDR2 YYEKEE (reference sequence). The DNA for the CDR3 is TGTGCCAGCAGTACGACTAGCGGGAATTACGAGCAGTACTTC. This translates into CASSTTSGNYEQYF.

Turning to this clonotype: A much more abundant neighbour one base away suggests this may be a read error. The chain couples TRBV25-1 to TRBJ2-1, with 9 bases identical to TRBD2. The CDR3 runs to 17 residues. CDR1 MGHDK and CDR2 SYGVNS come from the germline V gene. Losses at the gene ends were 5 bases for V and 0 bases for J; bases not matched to a gene: 8. The CDR3 coding sequence is TGTGCCAGCAGTACGCGGGCTAGCGGGATCTCCTACAATGAGCAGTTCTTC. It encodes CASSTRASGISYNEQFF.

In this sample, this clonotype turned up once. The chain has TRBV6-5 and TRBJ1-2; D is uncertain. From germline, CDR1 is MNHEY and CDR2 SVGAGI. V gave up 5 bases and J gave up 1 base, with 8 bases separating them. The CDR3 covers 13 residues. For the CDR3, the DNA is TGTGCCAGCAGTGGTACATATAACTATGGCTACACCTTC. Translated: CASSGTYNYGYTF.

The chain uses TRBV6-1 and TRBJ1-6, with a weak D call TRBD1 (5 bases). The CDR3 is 14 amino acids. Germline V lookup: CDR1 MNHNS, CDR2 SASEGT. V lost 2 bases and J lost 10, with 12 bases in between. The CDR3 DNA is TGTGCCAGCAGTGAATGGGGGGGAAGGTCACCCCTCCACTTT. Its translation: CASSEWGGRSPLHF.

The chain links TRBV3-1 to TRBJ2-3, with 13 bases identical to TRBD2. Germline lookup yields CDR1 LGHDT and CDR2 YNNKEL (reference sequence). CDR3 length: 14 amino acids. The J segment lost 10 bases and the V segment lost 4 bases, leaving 5 bases of the junction unmatched. DNA for the CDR3: TGTGCCAGCAGCCTCGGACTAGCGGGAGTCTCGCAGTATTTT. Translated, it gives CASSLGLAGVSQYF.